The entry below describes one T cell receptor (beta chain). What it binds is unknown. Primers included in the PCR were 60 Vbeta and 13 Jbeta primers. The repertoire was sequenced with immunoSEQ multiplex PCR; TCRdb's copy has only in-frame clones and lacks some. Of some 130,000 clones in the sample, roughly 70% were seen once. Trimming took off 2 bases at V and 1 base at J, with 8 bases between the two ends. CDR1 KGHSH and CDR2 LQKENI come from the germline V gene. This CDR3 is built from 14 residues. This entry is derived from a study of cytomegalovirus exposure and HLA in healthy donors. Findings and caveats of the study: In an earlier analysis, productive rearrangement rates for most beta V segments clustered near 87% or 30%.

Sequencing input: PBMCs. The sequence came from a man in his forties in good health and CMV-seronegative. The V and J genes are TRBV18 and TRBJ1-1, with D possibly being TRBD1 (5 bases). For the CDR3, the DNA is TGTGCCAGCTCACCATCGCAGGGGAACACTGAAGCTTTCTTT. The encoded protein is CASSPSQGNTEAFF. The full variable domain, rest sourced from reference TRBV18 and TRBJ1-1, is NAGVMQNPRHLVRRRGQEARLRCSPMKGHSHVYWYRQLPEEGLKFMVYLQKENIIDESGMPKERFSAEFPKEGPSILRIQQVVRGDSAAYFCASSPSQGNTEAFFGQGTRLTVV.